The T cell receptor (beta chain) under discussion was sequenced for a study of vaccination effects on CD4 cells after COVID-19. Looking at the study overall: Of the BNT162b2 and mRNA-1273 vaccines, participants received two doses of one or the other. The study, taken as a whole, reports: Early post-infection timepoints were absent, and convalescent patients were few.

Concerning this clone: No antigen is known for it.

Following culture for approximately ten days, CD4+ T cells were isolated. Cultures received IL-2 medium that replaced half the medium on days 3 and 7. V lost 5 bases to trimming and J lost 9 bases; unmatched junction nucleotides: 7. The CDR3 has 14 amino acids. The germline CDR1 and CDR2 sequences are SGHDT and YYEEEE. Sequenced by immunoSEQ multiplex PCR; TCRdb stores in-frame clones only, minus some. The table shows over 45,000 clones, with roughly three fifths occurring only once. The source of this sequence is a human donor who received a COVID-19 vaccine. The chain combines TRBV5-6 with TRBJ1-6, with 8 bases matching TRBD1. Sample: CD4+ T cells from PBMCs cultured without peptide, taken before COVID-19 vaccination. The CDR3 loop is CASRPDRVGSPLHF. DNA for the CDR3: TGTGCCAGCAGACCGGACAGGGTTGGTTCACCCCTCCACTTT.